What follows are 21 T cell receptor beta chains derived from one specimen sequenced in a study of Graves' ophthalmopathy and Graves' hyperthyroidism. RNA served as the template for amplifying TCR beta CDR3 regions. Following a first-round RT-PCR that used HTBI primers, a second-round multiplex PCR was carried out. One entry per CDR3 protein results from TCRdb running MiXCR on the multiplex PCR reads. The sample lists about 600,000 distinct CDR3 sequences, less than 40% occurring once. Specimen: peripheral blood or thyroid tissue (not recorded which). Every receptor here comes from an adult man with Graves' hyperthyroidism.

The V call is TRBV19, the J call TRBJ2-7, with no clear D. Judging by the DNA end, TRBJ2-1 fits better; the J call may be wrong. Looked up from germline, CDR1 is LNHDA and CDR2 is SQIVND (reference sequence). There are 13 residues in the CDR3. The CDR3 here is CASSTTGYNEQFF. The CDR3 DNA sequence: TGTGCCAGTAGTACCACGGGTTACAATGAGCAGTTCTTC.

This clonotype was detected ten times or more. The gene calls are TRBV19 and TRBJ1-4, with 7 positions matching TRBD1. Germline values: CDR1 LNHDA, CDR2 SQIVND (reference sequence). After removal of 8 bases from V and 3 bases from J, the junction contained 3 bases not matched to a gene. The CDR3 contains 13 residues. CDR3 sequence (DNA): TGTGCCAGTCAAGGGACAGCTAATGAAAAACTGTTTTTT. It translates to CASQGTANEKLFF.

The genes are TRBV12-3 or TRBV12-4 and TRBJ1-1; D gene uncertain. Trimming took off 2 bases at V and 7 bases at J, with 5 bases between the two ends. The CDR3 runs to 11 residues. The chain's CDR3 is CASSLTIEAFF. CDR3 coding DNA: TGTGCCAGCAGTTTAACAATTGAAGCTTTCTTT.

The chain recombines TRBV29-1 with TRBJ2-2, with D maybe TRBD1 (6 bases). CDR3 length equals 16 residues. With 4 bases removed from V and 3 bases from J, the gap between germline ends came to 18 bases. CDR1 and CDR2 from the germline V gene are SQVTM and ANQGSEA. The CDR3 spells CSVGGTGRRDTGELFF. CDR3 nucleotides: TGCAGCGTTGGAGGAACAGGGCGTAGGGACACCGGGGAGCTGTTTTTT.

The chain employs TRBV29-1 and TRBJ2-1; D gene ambiguous. In germline, CDR1 is SQVTM, CDR2 ANQGSEA. This CDR3 spans 13 amino acids. Trimming stripped 4 bases from V and 1 base from J, with 8 bases between. The CDR3 sequence: CSVVGRSYNEQFF. In DNA form, the CDR3 reads TGCAGCGTTGTTGGCCGGTCCTACAATGAGCAGTTCTTC.

This clonotype was recorded many times. This sequence joins TRBV5-6 and TRBJ1-2; 8 nucleotides match TRBD1. The germline CDR1 and CDR2 sequences are SGHDT and YYEEEE. V shed 5 bases, J shed 5 bases, and the junction held 5 bases outside the gene matches. The CDR3 has 13 residues. The CDR3 sequence is CASSFDRGYGYTF. In DNA form, the CDR3 reads TGTGCCAGCAGTTTCGACAGGGGATATGGCTACACCTTC.

This clonotype was seen repeatedly, ten times or more. The chain links TRBV14 to TRBJ2-2; perhaps TRBD1 as D (6 bases). CDR1 and CDR2 from the germline V gene are SGHDN and FVKESK. There are 14 residues in the CDR3. V shed 5 bases and J shed 5 bases, with 12 bases lying between them. CDR3 DNA: TGTGCCAGCAGCTTTCGAACAGGGACCGGGGAGCTGTTTTTT. This sequence encodes CASSFRTGTGELFF.

Comment on this clonotype: A read error is possible here, since a much larger clone lies one base away. The chain combines TRBV19 with TRBJ1-1, with D maybe TRBD1 (5 bases). V lost 6 bases, J lost 5 bases, and 19 bases lay in between. Germline CDR1 and CDR2: LNHDA and SQIVND (reference sequence). The CDR3 sequence is 15 residues long. The DNA of the CDR3 is TGTGCCAGTAGAAAGGCAGGGTATGAGGGGACTGAAGCTTTCTTT. Its translation: CASRKAGYEGTEAFF.

This clonotype was seen more than once but under ten times. The chain couples TRBV5-4 to TRBJ2-7; the match to TRBD2 covers 8 bases. The CDR3 covers 16 residues. From germline, CDR1 is SGHNT and CDR2 YYREEE (reference sequence). V shed 0 bases, J shed 6 bases, and the junction held 11 bases outside the gene matches. The CDR3 nucleotides read TGTGCCAGCAGCTTGGGAGTTGGGACTAGTCATGTCGAGCAGTACTTC. It codes for CASSLGVGTSHVEQYF.

This clonotype was seen a few times. The chain joins TRBV15 to TRBJ2-3; 12 bases match TRBD2. The germline V gene encodes CDR1 LNHNV and CDR2 YYDKDF (reference sequence). This CDR3 is built from 16 residues. Trimming cost V 1 base and J 2 bases; bases outside gene matches: 1. CDR3 sequence (DNA): TGTGCCACCAGCAGAGGGACTAGCGGGACCACAGATACGCAGTATTTT. Its protein product is CATSRGTSGTTDTQYF.

The J gene is TRBJ2-7, the V gene TRBV29-1; tentatively, D is TRBD2 (7 bases). The ends were cut back, 1 base at V and 3 bases at J, with 13 bases in the middle. The CDR3 sequence is 14 residues long. Germline V gene data show CDR1 as SQVTM and CDR2 as ANQGSEA. CDR3 bases: TGCAGCGTTGAAGGGAGGGGGAGGGGCTACGAGCAGTACTTC. Translated: CSVEGRGRGYEQYF.

V usage is TRBV7-8 and J usage is TRBJ2-7, with TRBD1 identical over 10 bases. Trimming removed 5 bases from V and 7 bases from J; junction bases left unmatched: 11. Germline lookup yields CDR1 SGHVS and CDR2 FQNEAQ. CDR3 length equals 15 residues. In nucleotides, the CDR3 is TGTGCCAGCAGCCATGGGACAGGGGACTACAATGAGCAGTACTTC. Translating it yields CASSHGTGDYNEQYF.

The genes are TRBV5-1 and TRBJ1-2; 8 bases are shared with TRBD1. The V gene's germline CDR1 is SGHRS and CDR2 YFSETQ. J lost 3 bases, V lost 7 bases, and 8 bases had no gene match. This CDR3 comprises 14 residues. Here the CDR3 reads CASRSLDRDYGYTF. The CDR3 bases are TGCGCCAGCCGTTCGTTGGACAGGGACTATGGCTACACCTTC.

The chain has TRBV7-9 and TRBJ2-5, with D maybe TRBD2 (6 bases). CDR3 size: 18 residues. Germline CDR1 is SEHNR and CDR2 is FQNEAQ (reference sequence). Trimming removed 5 bases at V and 4 bases at J, with 26 bases between. As DNA, the CDR3 is TGTGCCAGCAGCATCGACAGCTTAGCGGTCAGGGCGGTAGAGACCCAGTACTTC. Translating it yields CASSIDSLAVRAVETQYF. The full variable domain, with the rest looked up from reference TRBV7-9 and TRBJ2-5, is DTGVSQNPRHKITKRGQNVTFRCDPISEHNRLYWYRQTLGQGPEFLTYFQNEAQLEKSRLLSDRFSAERPKGSFSTLEIQRTEQGDSAMYLCASSIDSLAVRAVETQYFGPGTRLLVL.

Points on this clonotype: The junction departs from the called germline gene at one end, perhaps through a read error. J is TRBJ2-2 and V is TRBV9, with D hard to call. Germline V gene lookup returns CDR1 SGDLS and CDR2 YYNGEE. The CDR3 is 12 residues long. This CDR3 is CASGVVGGELFF. The CDR3 DNA reads as TGTGCCAGCGGCGTAGTGGGCGGGGAGCTGTTTTTT.

The V and J genes are TRBV7-9 and TRBJ2-7; D possibly matches TRBD1 or TRBD2 (6 bases each). CDR1 SEHNR and CDR2 FQNEAQ come from the germline V gene (reference sequence). The CDR3 is made up of 16 amino acids. Trimming shortened V by 2 bases and J by 3 bases, and 17 bases separated the two germline ends. In nucleotides, the CDR3 is TGTGCCAGCAGCTTATCAGGGGTCTGGGGGGACTACGAGCAGTACTTC. Protein sequence: CASSLSGVWGDYEQYF.

For this clonotype: Given a much more abundant clone one base away, this may be a read error. The V gene is TRBV10-3, the J gene TRBJ1-4; D gene uncertain. The CDR3 length is 15 residues. Germline lookup yields CDR1 ENHRY and CDR2 SYGVKD. Trimming removed 5 bases at V and 8 bases at J, with 18 bases between. The CDR3 nucleotides read TGTGCCATCAGTTCATTGGGAACACGGGCGGAAAAACTGTTTTTT. It translates to CAISSLGTRAEKLFF.

This clonotype has only a few counts. The genes are TRBV27 and TRBJ1-1; 9 bases map to TRBD1. The ends lost 3 bases at V and 5 bases at J; junction bases unmatched: 10. Germline values: CDR1 MNHEY, CDR2 SMNVEV (reference sequence). The CDR3 has 16 amino acids. The CDR3 region has the DNA TGTGCCAGCAGTTTCAGACCGACAGGGGGAGGAACTGAAGCTTTCTTT. It encodes CASSFRPTGGGTEAFF.

The rearrangement links TRBV24-1 to TRBJ2-6; D call uncertain. CDR3 length: 14 amino acids. The germline gives CDR1 KGHDR, CDR2 SFDVKD. The V and J ends lost 9 bases and 0 bases respectively, with 8 bases between them. The CDR3 DNA sequence: TGTGCCACCGGCCCTAGCTCTGGGGCCAACGTCCTGACTTTC. Protein: CATGPSSGANVLTF.

This clonotype has ten or more counts. The rearrangement links TRBV7-9 to TRBJ2-7; 9 nucleotides align to TRBD1. This CDR3 is 14 amino acids long. CDR1 and CDR2 from the germline V gene are SEHNR and FQNEAQ (reference sequence). The V segment lost 4 bases and the J segment 7 bases; nucleotides outside the gene matches: 8. CDR3 nucleotides: TGTGCCAGCAGCTGGGGACAGGGATCGGGGGAGCAGTACTTC. Encoded protein: CASSWGQGSGEQYF.

A note on this clonotype: Possible read error: a much larger clone is one base away. This chain links TRBV13 with TRBJ1-1; D is ambiguous. This CDR3 comprises 12 residues. V shed 5 bases and J shed 2 bases, with 6 bases lying between them. The V gene's germline CDR1 is PRHDT and CDR2 FYEKMQ (reference sequence). The CDR3 is CASSQLNTEAFF. The CDR3 nucleotides read TGTGCCAGCAGCCAGCTTAACACTGAAGCTTTCTTT.